The present T cell receptor beta chain was sequenced within a study of neoadjuvant anti-PD-1 for oral cavity cancer. Sample time point: after neoadjuvant nivolumab, at surgical resection. The CDR3 covers 14 residues. Trimming removed 8 bases from V and 4 bases from J, with 17 bases in between. From germline, CDR1 is LNHDA and CDR2 SQIVND (reference sequence). Method: immunoSEQ multiplex PCR; TCRdb's copy keeps in-frame clones and lacks some. The sample has 20,000 to 25,000 clones; under 45% are singletons. The chain recombines TRBV19 with TRBJ1-2; TRBD1 is a possible D gene (6 bases). The specimen was tumor tissue, collected after nivolumab (anti-PD-1) treatment. This receptor was obtained from a person between 40 and 80 years old with oral cavity squamous cell carcinoma. The CDR3 sequence is CASVGDIVLYGYTF. The CDR3, as DNA: TGTGCCAGTGTTGGGGACATCGTTCTCTATGGCTACACCTTC.